These 10 T cell receptor beta chains originate from one sample sequenced in a study of T cell responses to AZD1222 COVID-19 vaccine (dated by TCRdb to the early 2020s). The library was made by the immunoSEQ multiplex PCR assay. TCRdb retrieved this table from immuneACCESS and kept in-frame rearrangements only. Not all clones are present; in checked studies, unresolved V genes account for under half, and no reason is known for the remainder. The sample contains over 150,000 clones, around 92% of them found a single time. Of the sample, about 4.6% is held by the ten largest clones. In light of the paper, this sample's time point label describes: baseline before first vaccination. The treatment or condition label of this sample denotes: meningococcal conjugate vaccine given as trial control. The source material was peripheral blood, sampled on day 0 of MenACWY control vaccination. The source is an adult in good health.

The V call is TRBV7-9, the J call TRBJ1-2; the D gene is possibly TRBD1 (5 bases). The CDR3 is made up of 11 amino acids. The ends were cut back, 5 bases at V and 8 bases at J, with 9 bases in the middle. The germline V gene has CDR1 SEHNR and CDR2 FQNEAQ (reference sequence). CDR3 amino acids: CASSRQYGYTF. CDR3 nucleotides: TGTGCCAGCAGCCGACAGTACGGCTACACCTTC.

This sequence joins TRBV7-9 and TRBJ1-1; TRBD1 aligns across 7 bases. The ends lost 0 bases at V and 4 bases at J; junction bases unmatched: 8. This CDR3 has 16 amino acids. CDR1 and CDR2 from the germline V gene are SEHNR and FQNEAQ (reference sequence). This CDR3 is CASSLARRGRGTEAFF. The CDR3 DNA is TGTGCCAGCAGCTTAGCGAGGAGGGGGCGCGGCACTGAAGCTTTCTTT. The full variable domain, with the rest looked up from reference TRBV7-9 and TRBJ1-1, is DTGVSQNPRHKITKRGQNVTFRCDPISEHNRLYWYRQTLGQGPEFLTYFQNEAQLEKSRLLSDRFSAERPKGSFSTLEIQRTEQGDSAMYLCASSLARRGRGTEAFFGQGTRLTVV.

The V and J genes are TRBV9 and TRBJ2-5; tentatively, D is TRBD2 (5 bases). V was pared by 0 bases and J by 0 bases, with 9 bases between. There are 15 residues in the CDR3. Germline V gene data show CDR1 as SGDLS and CDR2 as YYNGEE. CDR3: CASSVGAGNQETQYF. The CDR3 nucleotides are TGTGCCAGCAGCGTAGGGGCCGGGAACCAAGAGACCCAGTACTTC.

The sample holds one count of this clone. The gene calls are TRBV2 and TRBJ2-6; D might be TRBD2 (6 bases). CDR3 length equals 14 residues. Germline V gene data show CDR1 as SNHLY and CDR2 as FYNNEI. Trimming took 9 bases from V and 2 from J, leaving 11 bases between them. DNA for the CDR3: TGTGCCAGTCAGACGGGGGCTGGGGCCAACGTCCTGACTTTC. This translates into CASQTGAGANVLTF.

The chain joins TRBV4-1 to TRBJ2-1; 10 positions agree with TRBD2. CDR1 and CDR2 from the germline V gene are MGHRA and YSYEKL. The CDR3 has 18 residues. With 3 bases clipped from V and 8 bases from J, the junction kept 16 bases outside the gene matches. DNA of the CDR3: TGCGCCAGCAGCCAGAGGTTAATTAGCGGGAGGACCACGGATGAGCAGTTCTTC. Protein product: CASSQRLISGRTTDEQFF.

The V and J genes are TRBV6-1 and TRBJ2-7, with D perhaps assigned TRBD1 or TRBD2 (5 bases each). Trimming cost V 0 bases and J 3 bases, with 12 bases left between them. Germline V gene data show CDR1 as MNHNS and CDR2 as SASEGT. This CDR3 contains 15 residues. DNA of the CDR3: TGTGCCAGCAGTGAAGCCCCGGGGCCAGGCTACGAGCAGTACTTC. It yields the protein CASSEAPGPGYEQYF.

V gene TRBV19 combines with J gene TRBJ1-5; D remains ambiguous. Germline-derived CDR1 and CDR2 are LNHDA and SQIVND (reference sequence). V lost 2 bases and J 5 bases, leaving 10 bases between the germline ends. There are 14 residues in the CDR3. CDR3: CASSIWNRDQPQHF. As DNA, the CDR3 is TGTGCCAGTAGTATATGGAACCGAGATCAGCCCCAGCATTTT.

V gene TRBV6-5 combines with J gene TRBJ1-6; the match to TRBD1 covers 7 bases. The CDR3 is 15 residues long. Looked up from germline, CDR1 is MNHEY and CDR2 is SVGAGI. The V segment lost 2 bases and the J segment 8 bases; nucleotides outside the gene matches: 6. This CDR3 is CASSYGGGLDSPLHF. Here the CDR3 DNA reads TGTGCCAGCAGTTACGGAGGGGGCCTGGATTCACCCCTCCACTTT.

The V and J genes are TRBV28 and TRBJ2-2; tentatively, D is TRBD1 or TRBD2 (6 bases each). Trimming cost V 6 bases and J 0 bases, with 17 bases left between them. The CDR3 has 17 residues. CDR1 MDHEN and CDR2 SYDVKM come from the germline V gene. CDR3 sequence: CASSPVGGLANTGELFF. Here the CDR3 DNA reads TGTGCCAGCAGCCCGGTAGGGGGACTGGCGAACACCGGGGAGCTGTTTTTT.

This clone was found once. The J gene is TRBJ1-1, the V gene TRBV15; 7 bases line up with TRBD1. The CDR3 consists of 15 residues. J gave up 5 bases and V 0 bases, and 6 bases lay outside the gene matches. Germline CDR1 LNHNV, CDR2 YYDKDF (reference sequence). The CDR3 DNA sequence: TGTGCCACCAGCAGAGAGGAGAGGGGGCTTACTGAAGCTTTCTTT. Its translation is CATSREERGLTEAFF.